This TCR beta chain was sequenced during a study of shared clonotypes between healthy human individuals. Whole-study context: Each donor's CD8 memory used one plate, CD8 naive two, each CD4 subset three. Regarding the study as a whole: A few donors had roughly 5% of their naive CD4 clonotypes in common.

Sequenced by immunoSEQ multiplex PCR; TCRdb stores in-frame clones only, minus some. The sample records some 2.1 million clones, over 85% being singletons. Remarks on this clone: Its specificity is unknown.

Positive CCR7 selection of CD45RO-negative cells yielded the naive CD8 cells, and terminally differentiated effector memory CD45RA+ cells were excluded. What was sequenced was naive CD8+ T cells from PBMCs. The receptor comes from a man in his late teens or twenties in good health. Some clones in this sample may be carry-over from other donors' samples.

In DNA form, the CDR3 reads TGTGCCAGCAGTTTATTCGGCGGCATGAACAATGAGCAGTTCTTC. Protein sequence: CASSLFGGMNNEQFF. The chain combines TRBV28 with TRBJ2-1; no clear D. Trimming removed 1 base from V and 5 bases from J, with 12 bases in between. Germline V gives CDR1 MDHEN, CDR2 SYDVKM. CDR3 length: 15 amino acids.